Each of the 5 T cell receptor beta chains below was sequenced from the same sample in a study of CD8 T cells in ankylosing spondylitis. TCRdb called the 5' RACE reads again in MiXCR, with one record for every CDR3 protein. The sample holds around 120,000 distinct CDR3 sequences, under 30% seen once. Sequencing was carried out using synovial fluid, either unsorted or a sorted T cell fraction (not recorded which). These receptors were obtained from a male donor with ankylosing spondylitis.

This clonotype has at least ten counts. V is TRBV7-6 and J is TRBJ1-4; D unresolved. The length of the CDR3 is 14 residues. Germline CDR1 SGHVS, CDR2 FNYEAQ. Trimming took off 5 bases at V and 0 bases at J, with 7 bases between the two ends. CDR3 loop: CASSLRTTNEKLFF. DNA for the CDR3: TGTGCCAGCAGCCTCAGGACAACTAATGAAAAACTGTTTTTT.

This chain uses TRBV20-1 with TRBJ1-1; a weak D match, TRBD1 (5 bases). This CDR3 contains 14 residues. V lost 1 base and J lost 3, with 12 bases in between. Germline loops: CDR1 DFQATT, CDR2 SNEGSKA (reference sequence). The CDR3 spells CSARVEPGDTEAFF. The CDR3 coding sequence is TGCAGTGCTAGAGTCGAGCCGGGGGACACTGAAGCTTTCTTT.

This clonotype was seen ten or more times. The chain is built from TRBV5-1 and TRBJ1-5, with no clear D. The CDR3 runs to 13 residues. Germline values: CDR1 SGHRS, CDR2 YFSETQ. Deletions cut 2 bases from V and 8 bases from J, with 11 bases between. This CDR3 reads CASSFDVGEPQHF. As DNA, the CDR3 is TGCGCCAGCAGCTTCGATGTTGGGGAGCCCCAGCATTTT.

The V gene is TRBV11-3, the J gene TRBJ2-1, with 9 bases fitting TRBD2. The CDR3 length is 15 residues. The V segment lost 4 bases and the J segment 7 bases; nucleotides outside the gene matches: 8. CDR1 is SGHNT and CDR2 is YENEEA in the germline V gene. The CDR3, as DNA: TGTGCCAGCAGCTCTATAGCGGGAGCGAGTAATGAGCAGTTCTTC. Protein product: CASSSIAGASNEQFF.

The chain employs TRBV11-2 and TRBJ1-2, with TRBD1 matching 9 bases. The J segment lost 8 bases and the V segment lost 5 bases, leaving 9 bases of the junction unmatched. There are 14 residues in the CDR3. Germline V CDR1 and CDR2: SGHAT, FQNNGV. This chain's CDR3 is CASSPPGQGVGYTF. In nucleotides, the CDR3 is TGTGCCAGCAGCCCGCCGGGACAGGGAGTCGGCTACACCTTC.